This T cell receptor beta chain was retrieved from a study of graft-versus-host responses after intestinal transplantation. Study background: In this cohort, recipients had multivisceral, liver-intestinal, or isolated intestinal transplants. Each patient got anti-thymocyte globulin induction, then tacrolimus and steroids for three to four years. General observations from the study: GvH clones turned up in recipient marrow; some had shown up first in ileum or blood. Circulating GvH clones peaking coincided with falling HvG clones soon after transplant.

As regards this clone: No antigen is known for it.

Trimming cost V 1 base and J 9 bases, with 16 bases left between them. CDR3 length: 15 amino acids. Per the germline V gene, CDR1 is SGHTA and CDR2 is FQGNSA. The protocol was immunoSEQ multiplex PCR, while the TCRdb copy is restricted to in-frame clones and leaves out a portion. The repertoire holds approximately 100,000 clones, with over 85% as singletons. This TCR derives from a human donor who received an intestinal transplant. Here the sequenced sample was unstimulated CD8+ T cells sorted from spleen or lymph node cells, taken before intestinal transplant. This chain uses TRBV7-2 with TRBJ2-1; the D gene is possibly TRBD2 (6 bases). This chain's CDR3 is CASSLGWTNRGEQFF. In DNA form, the CDR3 reads TGTGCCAGCAGCTTAGGGTGGACTAACCGTGGTGAGCAGTTCTTC.